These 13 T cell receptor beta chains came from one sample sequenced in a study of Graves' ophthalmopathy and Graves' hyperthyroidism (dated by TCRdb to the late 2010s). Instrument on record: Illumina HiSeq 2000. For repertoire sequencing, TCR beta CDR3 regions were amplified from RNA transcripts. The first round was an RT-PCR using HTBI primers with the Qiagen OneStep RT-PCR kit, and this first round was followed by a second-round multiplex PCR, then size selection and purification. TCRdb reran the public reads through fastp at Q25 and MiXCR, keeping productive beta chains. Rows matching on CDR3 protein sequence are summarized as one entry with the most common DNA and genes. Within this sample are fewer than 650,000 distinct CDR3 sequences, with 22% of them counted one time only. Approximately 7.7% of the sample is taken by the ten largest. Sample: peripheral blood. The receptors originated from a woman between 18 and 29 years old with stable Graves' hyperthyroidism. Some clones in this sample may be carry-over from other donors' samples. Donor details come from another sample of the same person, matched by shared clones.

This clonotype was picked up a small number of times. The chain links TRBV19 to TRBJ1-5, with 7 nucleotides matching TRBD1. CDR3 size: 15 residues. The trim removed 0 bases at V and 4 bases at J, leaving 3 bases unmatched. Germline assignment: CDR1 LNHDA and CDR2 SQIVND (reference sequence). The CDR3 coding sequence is TGTGCCAGTAGTATAGAGGGACAGATTAATCAGCCCCAGCATTTT. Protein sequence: CASSIEGQINQPQHF. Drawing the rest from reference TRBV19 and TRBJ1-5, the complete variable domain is DGGITQSPKYLFRKEGQNVTLSCEQNLNHDAMYWYRQDPGQGLRLIYYSQIVNDFQKGDIAEGYSVSREKKESFPLTVTSAQKNPTAFYLCASSIEGQINQPQHFGDGTRLSIL.

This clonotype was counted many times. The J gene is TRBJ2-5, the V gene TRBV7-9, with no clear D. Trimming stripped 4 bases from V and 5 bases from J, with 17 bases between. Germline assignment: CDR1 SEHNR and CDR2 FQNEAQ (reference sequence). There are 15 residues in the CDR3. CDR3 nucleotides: TGTGCCAGCAGCTACCCCACTCCTCTCGGGGAGACCCAGTACTTC. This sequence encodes CASSYPTPLGETQYF. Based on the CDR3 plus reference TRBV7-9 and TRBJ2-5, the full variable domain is DTGVSQNPRHKITKRGQNVTFRCDPISEHNRLYWYRQTLGQGPEFLTYFQNEAQLEKSRLLSDRFSAERPKGSFSTLEIQRTEQGDSAMYLCASSYPTPLGETQYFGPGTRLLVL.

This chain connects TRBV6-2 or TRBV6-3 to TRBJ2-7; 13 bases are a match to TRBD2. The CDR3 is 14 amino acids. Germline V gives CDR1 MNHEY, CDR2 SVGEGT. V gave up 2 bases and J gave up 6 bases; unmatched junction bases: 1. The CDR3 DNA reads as TGTGCCAGCAGTTACGGACTAGCGGGGGCCGAGCAGTACTTC. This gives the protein CASSYGLAGAEQYF.

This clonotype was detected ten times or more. DNA of the CDR3: TGTGCCAGCAGTGCCAGGGGGTCTAGTACCACGAATCAGCCCCAGCATTTT. Translation gives CASSARGSSTTNQPQHF. V and J are TRBV6-1 and TRBJ1-5; 7 bases fit TRBD1. The CDR3 sequence is 17 residues long. CDR1 MNHNS and CDR2 SASEGT come from the germline V gene. J gave up 4 bases and V 4 bases, and 13 bases lay outside the gene matches.

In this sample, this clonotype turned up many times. The CDR3 here is CARGTGELSNQPQHF. CDR3 DNA: TGTGCCAGAGGGACAGGGGAGCTTAGCAATCAGCCCCAGCATTTT. The V gene is TRBV28, the J gene TRBJ1-5, with TRBD1 matching 10 bases. V gave up 9 bases and J gave up 0 bases; unmatched junction bases: 5. CDR1 is MDHEN, CDR2 SYDVKM, per germline. The CDR3 consists of 15 residues.

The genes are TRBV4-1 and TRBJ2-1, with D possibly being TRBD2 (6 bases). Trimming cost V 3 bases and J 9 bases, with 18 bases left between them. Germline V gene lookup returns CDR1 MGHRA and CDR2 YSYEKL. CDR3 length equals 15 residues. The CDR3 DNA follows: TGCGCCAGCAGCCACCCGGGGGACTGGGGAAGTGAGCAGTTCTTC. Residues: CASSHPGDWGSEQFF.

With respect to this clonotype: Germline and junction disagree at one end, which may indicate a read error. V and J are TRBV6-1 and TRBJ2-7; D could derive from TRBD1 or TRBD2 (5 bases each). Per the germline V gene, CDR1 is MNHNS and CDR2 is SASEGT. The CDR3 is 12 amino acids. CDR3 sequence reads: CASNLEGSPLHF. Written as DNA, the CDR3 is TGTGCCAGCAACCTCGAGGGGTCACCCCTCCACTTC.

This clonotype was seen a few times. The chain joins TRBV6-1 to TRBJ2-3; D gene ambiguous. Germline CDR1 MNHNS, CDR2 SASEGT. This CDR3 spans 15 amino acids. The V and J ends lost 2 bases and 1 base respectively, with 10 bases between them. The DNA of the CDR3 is TGTGCCAGCAGTGAATCAATGGTCGGCACAGATACGCAGTATTTT. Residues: CASSESMVGTDTQYF.

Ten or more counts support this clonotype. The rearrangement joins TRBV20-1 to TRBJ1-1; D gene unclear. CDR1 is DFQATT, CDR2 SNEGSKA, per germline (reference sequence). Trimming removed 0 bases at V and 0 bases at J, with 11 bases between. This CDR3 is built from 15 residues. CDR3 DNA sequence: TGCAGTGCTAGAGATTTCCGACTCCTGAACACTGAAGCTTTCTTT. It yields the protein CSARDFRLLNTEAFF.

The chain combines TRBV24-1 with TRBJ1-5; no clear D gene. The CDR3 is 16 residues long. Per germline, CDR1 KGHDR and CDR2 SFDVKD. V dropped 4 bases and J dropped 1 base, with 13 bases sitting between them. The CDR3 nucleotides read TGTGCCACCAGTGACCCCCCTGGTGACAGCAATCAGCCCCAGCATTTT. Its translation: CATSDPPGDSNQPQHF.

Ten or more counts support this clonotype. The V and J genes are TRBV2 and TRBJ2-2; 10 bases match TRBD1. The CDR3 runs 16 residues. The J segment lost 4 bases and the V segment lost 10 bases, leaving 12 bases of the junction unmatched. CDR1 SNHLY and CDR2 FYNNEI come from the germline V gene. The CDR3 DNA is TGTGCCATTTCCAGACAGGGGGCGAAAAGCACCGGGGAGCTGTTTTTT. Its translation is CAISRQGAKSTGELFF.

CDR3: CASSLGLADTEQYF. The CDR3 region has the DNA TGTGCCAGCAGTTTAGGTCTAGCGGATACGGAGCAGTACTTC. The genes are TRBV12-3 or TRBV12-4 and TRBJ2-7; TRBD2 matches 7 bases. The CDR3 covers 14 residues. Unmatched junction bases numbered 7, after V lost 1 base and J lost 7 bases.

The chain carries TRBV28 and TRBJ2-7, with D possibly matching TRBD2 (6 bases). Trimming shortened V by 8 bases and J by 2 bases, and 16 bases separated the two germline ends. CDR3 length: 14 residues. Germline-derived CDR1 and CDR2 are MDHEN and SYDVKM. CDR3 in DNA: TGTGCCAGCGGCGCTGGCGGGACCCCCTACGAGCAGTACTTC. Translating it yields CASGAGGTPYEQYF.